Sequencing of this T cell receptor beta chain was carried out in a study of blood T cell repertoires in COVID-19. Generated by immunoSEQ multiplex PCR, the TCRdb table keeps only in-frame clones and is missing some. The repertoire holds roughly 480,000 clones, with roughly 89% as singletons. CDR1 and CDR2 from the germline V gene are LNHDA and SQIVND (reference sequence). V lost 6 bases to trimming and J lost 4 bases; unmatched junction nucleotides: 15. CDR3 length equals 17 residues. The sample taken for sequencing was peripheral blood. This receptor was identified in a man between 18 and 29 years old with COVID-19, enrolled during active disease. V and J are TRBV19 and TRBJ2-1, with TRBD2 matching over 7 bases. The CDR3 is CASRRYGAGAEYNEQFF. CDR3 DNA: TGTGCCAGTAGGAGGTACGGGGCGGGAGCGGAGTACAATGAGCAGTTCTTC.